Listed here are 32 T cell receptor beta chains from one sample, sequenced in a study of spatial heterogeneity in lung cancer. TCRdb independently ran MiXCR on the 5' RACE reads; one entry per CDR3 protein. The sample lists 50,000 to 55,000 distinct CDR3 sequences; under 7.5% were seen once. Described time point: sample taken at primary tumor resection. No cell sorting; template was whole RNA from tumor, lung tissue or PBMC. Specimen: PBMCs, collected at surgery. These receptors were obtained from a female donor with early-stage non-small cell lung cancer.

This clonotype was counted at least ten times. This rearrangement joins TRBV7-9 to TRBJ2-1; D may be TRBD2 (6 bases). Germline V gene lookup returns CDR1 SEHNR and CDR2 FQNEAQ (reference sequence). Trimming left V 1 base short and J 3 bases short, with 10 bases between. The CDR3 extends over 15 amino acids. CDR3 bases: TGTGCCAGCAGCTTAGGAACCGGGAGCTACAATGAGCAGTTCTTC. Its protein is CASSLGTGSYNEQFF.

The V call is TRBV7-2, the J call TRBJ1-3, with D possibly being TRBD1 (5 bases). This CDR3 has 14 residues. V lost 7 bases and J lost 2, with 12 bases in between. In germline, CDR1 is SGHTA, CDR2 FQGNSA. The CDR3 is CASTTREAGNTIYF. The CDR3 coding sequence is TGTGCCAGCACCACCAGGGAAGCTGGAAACACCATATATTTT.

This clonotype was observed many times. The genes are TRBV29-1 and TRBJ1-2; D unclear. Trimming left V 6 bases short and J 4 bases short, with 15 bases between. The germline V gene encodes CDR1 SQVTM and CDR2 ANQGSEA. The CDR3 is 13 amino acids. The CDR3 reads CSVADRATYGYTF. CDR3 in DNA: TGCAGCGTCGCAGACCGGGCTACCTATGGCTACACCTTC.

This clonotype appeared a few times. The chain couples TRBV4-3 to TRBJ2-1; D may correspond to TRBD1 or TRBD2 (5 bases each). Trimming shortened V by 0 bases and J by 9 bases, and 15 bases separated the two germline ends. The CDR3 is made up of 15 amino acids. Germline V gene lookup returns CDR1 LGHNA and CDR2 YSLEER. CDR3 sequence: CASSQDVGRGREQFF. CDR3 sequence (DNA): TGCGCCAGCAGCCAAGATGTTGGTAGGGGACGTGAGCAGTTCTTC.

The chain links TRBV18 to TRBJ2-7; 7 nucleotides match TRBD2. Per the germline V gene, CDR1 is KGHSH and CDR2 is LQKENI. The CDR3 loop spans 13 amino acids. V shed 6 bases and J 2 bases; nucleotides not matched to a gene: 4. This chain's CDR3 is CASSGRITYEQYF. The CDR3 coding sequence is TGTGCCAGCTCCGGGAGGATAACCTACGAGCAGTACTTC.

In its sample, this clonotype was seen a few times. CDR3 residues: CSATMKETQYF. DNA of the CDR3: TGCAGTGCTACCATGAAAGAGACCCAGTACTTC. The rearrangement links TRBV20-1 to TRBJ2-5; D gene uncertain. Trimming stripped 4 bases from V and 3 bases from J, with 6 bases between. The CDR3 is 11 residues long. Germline V gene sequence: CDR1 DFQATT, CDR2 SNEGSKA (reference sequence).

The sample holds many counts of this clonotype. For the CDR3, the DNA is TGTGCCTTTGGGGGTATACAGAATGAGCAGTTCTTC. Residues: CAFGGIQNEQFF. The chain combines TRBV30 with TRBJ2-1; perhaps D is TRBD1 or TRBD2 (5 bases each). The V gene lost 7 bases and the J gene lost 7 bases, with 14 bases spanning the gap. This CDR3 is built from 12 residues. Germline V gene lookup returns CDR1 GTSNPN and CDR2 SVGIG (reference sequence).

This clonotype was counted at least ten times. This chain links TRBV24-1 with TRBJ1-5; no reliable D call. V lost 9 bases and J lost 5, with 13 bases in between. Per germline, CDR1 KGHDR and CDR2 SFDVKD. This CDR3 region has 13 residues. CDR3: CATQPIPDQPQHF. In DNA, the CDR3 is TGTGCCACCCAGCCTATACCAGATCAGCCCCAGCATTTT.

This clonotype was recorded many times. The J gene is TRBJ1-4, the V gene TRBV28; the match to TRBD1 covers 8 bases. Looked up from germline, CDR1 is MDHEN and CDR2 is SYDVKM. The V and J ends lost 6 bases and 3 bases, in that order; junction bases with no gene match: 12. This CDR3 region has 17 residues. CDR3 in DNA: TGTGCCAGCAGCAGTCCGGGACAGGAGGTACCTAATGAAAAACTGTTTTTT. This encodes CASSSPGQEVPNEKLFF.

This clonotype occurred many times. The DNA for the CDR3 is TGCGCCAGCAACCCTAGCGGAACAGATACGCAGTATTTT. Its translation is CASNPSGTDTQYF. The chain uses TRBV5-1 and TRBJ2-3; 7 nucleotides agree with TRBD2. Trimming cost V 6 bases and J 3 bases; bases outside gene matches: 4. Germline lookup yields CDR1 SGHRS and CDR2 YFSETQ. This CDR3 has 13 residues.

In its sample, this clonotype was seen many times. In DNA, the CDR3 is TGTGCCAGCAGCTTCGTCCGGGACCGCTACTCCAATTCACCCCTCCACTTT. Protein: CASSFVRDRYSNSPLHF. The gene calls are TRBV5-5 and TRBJ1-6; possible D gene TRBD1, 5 bases. Trimming cost V 2 bases and J 7 bases, with 19 bases left between them. The CDR3 extends over 17 amino acids. Germline V gene data show CDR1 as SGHKS and CDR2 as YYEKEE (reference sequence).

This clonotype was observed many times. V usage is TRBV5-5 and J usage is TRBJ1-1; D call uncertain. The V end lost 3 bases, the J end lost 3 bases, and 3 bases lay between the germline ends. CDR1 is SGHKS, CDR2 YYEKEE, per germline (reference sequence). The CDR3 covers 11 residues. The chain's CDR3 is CASSSDTEAFF. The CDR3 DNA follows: TGTGCCAGCAGCTCAGACACTGAAGCTTTCTTT.

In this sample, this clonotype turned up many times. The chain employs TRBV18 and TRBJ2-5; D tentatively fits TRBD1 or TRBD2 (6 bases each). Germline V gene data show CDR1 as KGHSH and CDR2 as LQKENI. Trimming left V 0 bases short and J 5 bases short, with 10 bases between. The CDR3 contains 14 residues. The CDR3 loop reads CASSPPGGAETQYF. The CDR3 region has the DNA TGTGCCAGCTCACCACCCGGGGGCGCGGAGACCCAGTACTTC.

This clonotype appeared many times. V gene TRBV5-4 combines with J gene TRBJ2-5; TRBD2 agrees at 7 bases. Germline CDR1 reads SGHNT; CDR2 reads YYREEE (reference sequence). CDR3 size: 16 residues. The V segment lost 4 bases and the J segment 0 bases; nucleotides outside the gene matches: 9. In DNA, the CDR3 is TGTGCCAGCAGCGCTGGTATAGCGGGCTACCAAGAGACCCAGTACTTC. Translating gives CASSAGIAGYQETQYF. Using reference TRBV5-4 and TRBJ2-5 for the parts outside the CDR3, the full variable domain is ETGVTQSPTHLIKTRGQQVTLRCSSQSGHNTVSWYQQALGQGPQFIFQYYREEENGRGNFPPRFSGLQFPNYSSELNVNALELDDSALYLCASSAGIAGYQETQYFGPGTRLLVL.

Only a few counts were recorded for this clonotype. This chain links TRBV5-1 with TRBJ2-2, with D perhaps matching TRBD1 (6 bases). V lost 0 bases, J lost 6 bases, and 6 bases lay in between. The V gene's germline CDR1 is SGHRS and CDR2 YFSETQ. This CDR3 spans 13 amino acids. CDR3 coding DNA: TGCGCCAGCAGCTTGGAGGGGGCCGGGGAGCTGTTTTTT. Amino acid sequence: CASSLEGAGELFF.

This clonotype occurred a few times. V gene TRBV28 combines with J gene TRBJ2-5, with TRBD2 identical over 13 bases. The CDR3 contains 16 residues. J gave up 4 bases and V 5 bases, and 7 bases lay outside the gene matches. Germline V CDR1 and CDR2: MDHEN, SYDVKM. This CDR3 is CASSDRLAGGTETQYF. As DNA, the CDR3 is TGTGCCAGCAGTGACCGACTAGCGGGGGGCACAGAGACCCAGTACTTC.

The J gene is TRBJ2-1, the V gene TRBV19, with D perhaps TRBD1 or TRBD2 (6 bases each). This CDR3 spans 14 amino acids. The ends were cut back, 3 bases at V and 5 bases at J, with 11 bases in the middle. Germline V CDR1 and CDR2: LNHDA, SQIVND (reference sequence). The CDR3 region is CASSIGGVHNEQFF. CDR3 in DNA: TGTGCCAGTAGTATCGGGGGCGTCCACAATGAGCAGTTCTTC.

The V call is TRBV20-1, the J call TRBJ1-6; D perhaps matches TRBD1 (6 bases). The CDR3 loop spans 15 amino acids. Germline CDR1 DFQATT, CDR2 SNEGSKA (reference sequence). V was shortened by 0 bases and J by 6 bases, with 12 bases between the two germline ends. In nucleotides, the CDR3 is TGCAGTGCTAGAGAATCGACAGGATCTAATTCACCCCTCCACTTT. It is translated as CSARESTGSNSPLHF.

This chain's CDR3 is CASSIDPAGETQYF. CDR3 bases: TGTGCCAGTAGTATAGATCCAGCGGGGGAGACCCAGTACTTC. This chain connects TRBV19 to TRBJ2-5; 7 nucleotides agree with TRBD2. Germline V gene lookup returns CDR1 LNHDA and CDR2 SQIVND (reference sequence). CDR3 size: 14 residues. V shed 0 bases and J 5 bases; nucleotides not matched to a gene: 3. The variable domain in full, completed from reference TRBV19 and TRBJ2-5, reads DGGITQSPKYLFRKEGQNVTLSCEQNLNHDAMYWYRQDPGQGLRLIYYSQIVNDFQKGDIAEGYSVSREKKESFPLTVTSAQKNPTAFYLCASSIDPAGETQYFGPGTRLLVL.

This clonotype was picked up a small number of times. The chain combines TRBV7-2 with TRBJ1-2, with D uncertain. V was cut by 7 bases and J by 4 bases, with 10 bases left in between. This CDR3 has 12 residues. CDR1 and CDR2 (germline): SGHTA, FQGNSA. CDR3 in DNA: TGTGCCAGCACCCTTGACACCTATGGCTACACCTTC. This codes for CASTLDTYGYTF.

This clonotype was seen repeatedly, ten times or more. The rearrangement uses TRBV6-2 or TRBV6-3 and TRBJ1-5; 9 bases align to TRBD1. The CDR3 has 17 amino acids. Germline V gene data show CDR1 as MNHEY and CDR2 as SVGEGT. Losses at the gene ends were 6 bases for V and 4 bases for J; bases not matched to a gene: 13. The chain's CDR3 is CASRNSRDRDWNQPQHF. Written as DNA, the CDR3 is TGTGCCAGCAGAAATAGCCGGGACAGGGATTGGAATCAGCCCCAGCATTTT.

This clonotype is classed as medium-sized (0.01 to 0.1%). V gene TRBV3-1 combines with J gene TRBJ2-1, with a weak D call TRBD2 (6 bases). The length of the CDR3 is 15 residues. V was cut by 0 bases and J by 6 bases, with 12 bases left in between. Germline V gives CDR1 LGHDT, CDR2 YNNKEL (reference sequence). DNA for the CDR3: TGTGCCAGCAGCCAAGATTGGGGACTCCCCAATGAGCAGTTCTTC. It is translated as CASSQDWGLPNEQFF.

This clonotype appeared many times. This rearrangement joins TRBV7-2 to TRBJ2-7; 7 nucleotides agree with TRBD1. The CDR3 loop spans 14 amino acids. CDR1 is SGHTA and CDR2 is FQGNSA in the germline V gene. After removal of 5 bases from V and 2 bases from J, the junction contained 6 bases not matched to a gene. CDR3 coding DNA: TGTGCCAGCAGCCCCAGGGGGACCACCTACGAGCAGTACTTC. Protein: CASSPRGTTYEQYF.

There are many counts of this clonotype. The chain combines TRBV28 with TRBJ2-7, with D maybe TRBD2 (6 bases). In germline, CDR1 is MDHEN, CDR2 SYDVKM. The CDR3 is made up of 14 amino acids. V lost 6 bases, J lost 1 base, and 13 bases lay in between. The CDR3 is CASRGRDGSYEQYF. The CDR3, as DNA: TGTGCCAGCAGGGGGCGGGACGGATCCTACGAGCAGTACTTC.

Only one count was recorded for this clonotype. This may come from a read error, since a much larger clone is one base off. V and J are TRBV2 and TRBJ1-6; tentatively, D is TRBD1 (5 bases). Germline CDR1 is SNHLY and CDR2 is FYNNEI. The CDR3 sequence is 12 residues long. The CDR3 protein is CGSQGENSPLHF. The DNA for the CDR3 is TGTGGCAGCCAAGGGGAGAATTCACCCCTCCACTTT.

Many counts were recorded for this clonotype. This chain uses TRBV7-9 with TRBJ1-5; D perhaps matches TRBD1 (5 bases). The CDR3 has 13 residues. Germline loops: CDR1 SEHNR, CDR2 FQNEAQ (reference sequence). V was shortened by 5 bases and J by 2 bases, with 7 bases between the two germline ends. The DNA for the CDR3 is TGTGCCAGCAGCCAGACAGGCAATCAGCCCCAGCATTTT. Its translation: CASSQTGNQPQHF.

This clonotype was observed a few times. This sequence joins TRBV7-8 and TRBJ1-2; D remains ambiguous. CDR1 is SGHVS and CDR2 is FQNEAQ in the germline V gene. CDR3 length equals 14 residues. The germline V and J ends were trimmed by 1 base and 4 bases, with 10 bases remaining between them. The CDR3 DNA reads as TGTGCCAGCAGCTTAGACTCAGGTTCCTATGGCTACACCTTC. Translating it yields CASSLDSGSYGYTF. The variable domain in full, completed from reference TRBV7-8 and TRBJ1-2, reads GAGVSQSPRYKVAKRGQDVALRCDPISGHVSLFWYQQALGQGPEFLTYFQNEAQLDKSGLPSDRFFAERPEGSVSTLKIQRTQQEDSAVYLCASSLDSGSYGYTFGSGTRLTVV.

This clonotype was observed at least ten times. CDR3 sequence (DNA): TGTGCCAGCACCCCAAAGCATACCCCAGGGTGGATGGCAACTAATGAAAAACTGTTTTTT. It codes for CASTPKHTPGWMATNEKLFF. The chain links TRBV2 to TRBJ1-4; perhaps TRBD1 as D (5 bases). Germline V gene data show CDR1 as SNHLY and CDR2 as FYNNEI. The CDR3 totals 20 residues. V was shortened by 7 bases and J by 0 bases, with 27 bases between the two germline ends.

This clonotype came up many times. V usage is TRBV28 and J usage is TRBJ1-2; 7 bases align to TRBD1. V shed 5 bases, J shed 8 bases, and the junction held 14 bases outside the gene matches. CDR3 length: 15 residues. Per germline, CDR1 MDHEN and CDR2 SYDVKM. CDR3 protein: CASSVPTGRLGGYTF. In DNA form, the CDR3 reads TGTGCCAGCAGTGTCCCGACAGGGCGGCTGGGGGGCTACACCTTC.

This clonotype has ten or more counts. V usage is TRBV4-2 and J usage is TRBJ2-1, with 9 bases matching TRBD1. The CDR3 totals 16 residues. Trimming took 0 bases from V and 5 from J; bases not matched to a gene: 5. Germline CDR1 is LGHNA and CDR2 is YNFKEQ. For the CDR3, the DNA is TGTGCCAGCAGCCAAGATCTGGGGACAGGGCACAATGAGCAGTTCTTC. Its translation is CASSQDLGTGHNEQFF.

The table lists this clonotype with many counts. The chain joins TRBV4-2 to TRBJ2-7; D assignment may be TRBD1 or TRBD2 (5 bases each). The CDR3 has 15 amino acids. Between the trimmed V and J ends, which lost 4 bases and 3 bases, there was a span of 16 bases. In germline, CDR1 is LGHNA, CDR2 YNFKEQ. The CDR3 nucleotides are TGTGCCAGCAGCCCAGGGTCCGGGGATAACTACGAGCAGTACTTC. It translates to CASSPGSGDNYEQYF.

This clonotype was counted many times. CDR3: CASSPSGDNEQFF. CDR3 sequence (DNA): TGCGCCAGCAGCCCCAGCGGGGACAATGAGCAGTTCTTC. This chain connects TRBV5-1 to TRBJ2-1, with TRBD2 matching over 7 bases. Germline lookup yields CDR1 SGHRS and CDR2 YFSETQ. CDR3 size: 13 residues. V shed 4 bases, J shed 5 bases, and the junction held 3 bases outside the gene matches.